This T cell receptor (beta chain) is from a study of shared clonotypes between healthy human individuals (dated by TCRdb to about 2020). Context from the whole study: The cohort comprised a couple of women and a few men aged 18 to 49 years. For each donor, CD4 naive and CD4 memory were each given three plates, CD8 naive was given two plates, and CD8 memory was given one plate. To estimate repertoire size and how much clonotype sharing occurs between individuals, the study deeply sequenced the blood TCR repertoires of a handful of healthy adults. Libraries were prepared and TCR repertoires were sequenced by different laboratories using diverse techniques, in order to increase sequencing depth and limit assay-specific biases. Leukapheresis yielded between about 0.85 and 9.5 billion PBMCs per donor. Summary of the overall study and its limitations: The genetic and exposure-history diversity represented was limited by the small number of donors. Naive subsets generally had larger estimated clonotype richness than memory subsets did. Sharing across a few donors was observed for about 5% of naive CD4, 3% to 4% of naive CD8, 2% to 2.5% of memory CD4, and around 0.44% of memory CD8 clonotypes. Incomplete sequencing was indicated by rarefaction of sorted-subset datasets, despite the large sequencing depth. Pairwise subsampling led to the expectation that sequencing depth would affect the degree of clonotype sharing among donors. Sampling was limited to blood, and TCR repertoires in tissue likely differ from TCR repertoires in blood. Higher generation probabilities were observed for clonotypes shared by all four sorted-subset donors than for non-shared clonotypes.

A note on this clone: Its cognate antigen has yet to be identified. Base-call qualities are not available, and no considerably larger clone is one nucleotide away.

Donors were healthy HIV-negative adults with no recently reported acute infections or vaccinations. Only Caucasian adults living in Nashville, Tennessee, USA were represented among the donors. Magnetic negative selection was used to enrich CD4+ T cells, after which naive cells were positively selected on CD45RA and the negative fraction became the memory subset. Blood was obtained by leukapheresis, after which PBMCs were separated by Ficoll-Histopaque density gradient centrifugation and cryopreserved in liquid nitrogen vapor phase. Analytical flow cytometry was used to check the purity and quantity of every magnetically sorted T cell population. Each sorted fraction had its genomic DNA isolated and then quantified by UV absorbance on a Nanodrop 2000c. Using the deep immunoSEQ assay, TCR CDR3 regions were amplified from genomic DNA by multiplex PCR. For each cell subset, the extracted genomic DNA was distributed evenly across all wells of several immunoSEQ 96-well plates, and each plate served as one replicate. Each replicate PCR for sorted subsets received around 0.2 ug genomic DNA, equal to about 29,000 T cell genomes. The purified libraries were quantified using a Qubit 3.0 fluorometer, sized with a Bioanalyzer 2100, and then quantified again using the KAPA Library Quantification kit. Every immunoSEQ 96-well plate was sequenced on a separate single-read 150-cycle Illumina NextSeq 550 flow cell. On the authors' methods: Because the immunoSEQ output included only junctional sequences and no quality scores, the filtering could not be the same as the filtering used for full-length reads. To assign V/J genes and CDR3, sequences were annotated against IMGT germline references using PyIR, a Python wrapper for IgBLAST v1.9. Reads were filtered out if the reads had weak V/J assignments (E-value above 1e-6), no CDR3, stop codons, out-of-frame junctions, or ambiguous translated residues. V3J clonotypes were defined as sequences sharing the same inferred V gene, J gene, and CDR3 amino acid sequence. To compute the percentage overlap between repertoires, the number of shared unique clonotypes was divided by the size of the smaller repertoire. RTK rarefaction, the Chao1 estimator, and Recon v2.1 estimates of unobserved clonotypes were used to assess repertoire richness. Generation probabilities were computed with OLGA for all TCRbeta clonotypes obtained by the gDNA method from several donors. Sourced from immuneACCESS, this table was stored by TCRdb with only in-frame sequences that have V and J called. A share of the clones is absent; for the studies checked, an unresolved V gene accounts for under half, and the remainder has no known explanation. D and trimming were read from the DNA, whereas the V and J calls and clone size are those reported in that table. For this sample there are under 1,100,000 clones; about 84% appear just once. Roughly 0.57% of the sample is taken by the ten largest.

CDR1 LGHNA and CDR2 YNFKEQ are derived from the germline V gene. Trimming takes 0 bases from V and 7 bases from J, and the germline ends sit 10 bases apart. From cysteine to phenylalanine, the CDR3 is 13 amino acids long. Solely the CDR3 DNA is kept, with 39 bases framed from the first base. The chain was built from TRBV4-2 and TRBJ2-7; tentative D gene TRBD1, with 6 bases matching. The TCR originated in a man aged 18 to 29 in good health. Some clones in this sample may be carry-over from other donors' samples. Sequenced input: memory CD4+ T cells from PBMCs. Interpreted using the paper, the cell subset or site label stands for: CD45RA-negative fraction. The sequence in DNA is TGTGCCAGCAGCCAAGAACAGGGACGAGAGCAGTACTTC. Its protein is CASSQEQGREQYF.